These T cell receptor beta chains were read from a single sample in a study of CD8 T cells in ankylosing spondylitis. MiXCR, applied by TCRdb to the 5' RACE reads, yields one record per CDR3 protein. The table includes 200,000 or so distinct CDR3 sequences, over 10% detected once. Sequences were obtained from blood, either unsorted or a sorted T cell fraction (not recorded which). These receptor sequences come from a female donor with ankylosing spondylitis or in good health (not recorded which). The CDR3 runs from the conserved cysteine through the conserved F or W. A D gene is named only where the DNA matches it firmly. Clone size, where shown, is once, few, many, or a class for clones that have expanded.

CDR3nt: TGTGCCAGCAGCTACGGGACAGCCCTAGCCAAAAACATTCAGTACTTC
CDR3aa: CASSYGTALAKNIQYF
j_gene: TRBJ2-4
d_gene: TRBD1
abundance: few
v_gene: TRBV4-2

CDR3nt: TGTGCCAGCAGCGGCGACGCGGGCCTTCCCACAGATACGCAGTATTTT
CDR3aa: CASSGDAGLPTDTQYF
j_gene: TRBJ2-3
d_gene: -
abundance: -
v_gene: TRBV9

CDR3nt: TGTGCCACCACACTAGCGGGAGGGCCTTTGTCCTACAATGAGCAGTTCTTC
CDR3aa: CATTLAGGPLSYNEQFF
j_gene: TRBJ2-1
d_gene: TRBD2
abundance: few
v_gene: TRBV12-3/TRBV12-4

CDR3nt: TGCGCCAGCAGCTCCCTTCCGAGGGGGCAAGATACGCAGTATTTT
CDR3aa: CASSSLPRGQDTQYF
j_gene: TRBJ2-3
d_gene: TRBD1
abundance: -
v_gene: TRBV5-1

CDR3nt: TGTGCCAGCAGCCCGAGCGAGGATACGCAGTATTTT
CDR3aa: CASSPSEDTQYF
j_gene: TRBJ2-3
d_gene: -
abundance: many
v_gene: TRBV3-1

CDR3nt: TGTGCCAGTAGCCTAGGGGGCGAAATCGGGGAGCTGTTTTTT
CDR3aa: CASSLGGEIGELFF
j_gene: TRBJ2-2
d_gene: TRBD1
abundance: many
v_gene: TRBV19

CDR3nt: TGTGCCAGCAGCCGACGACCCGGCACTGAAGCTTTCTTT
CDR3aa: CASSRRPGTEAFF
j_gene: TRBJ1-1
d_gene: -
abundance: many
v_gene: TRBV3-1

CDR3nt: TGTGCCAGCAGCTTTCAACCCCGGGACAGGGACTTCTTC
CDR3aa: CASSFQPRDRDFF
j_gene: TRBJ2-1
d_gene: TRBD1
abundance: many
v_gene: TRBV7-8

CDR3nt: TGCAGTGCTAGTAACAGGGGACGCGGCAATGAGCAGTTCTTC
CDR3aa: CSASNRGRGNEQFF
j_gene: TRBJ2-1
d_gene: TRBD1
abundance: many
v_gene: TRBV20-1

CDR3nt: TGTGCCATCAGCGGGACAGGGGGTGGCCAGCCCCAGCATTTT
CDR3aa: CAISGTGGGQPQHF
j_gene: TRBJ1-5
d_gene: TRBD1
abundance: few
v_gene: TRBV10-3

CDR3nt: TGTGCCAGCAGCCTCGGGGGGGGGAGGCGGGACTCCTACGAGCAGTACTTC
CDR3aa: CASSLGGGRRDSYEQYF
j_gene: TRBJ2-7
d_gene: TRBD2
abundance: many
v_gene: TRBV7-3

CDR3nt: TGTGCCAGCAGCCACGGGACATGGGACACCGGGGAGCTGTTTTTT
CDR3aa: CASSHGTWDTGELFF
j_gene: TRBJ2-2
d_gene: -
abundance: many
v_gene: TRBV7-9

CDR3nt: TGTGCCAGCAGTTTAGTACAGGAGGCCCGTGAAGCTTTCTTT
CDR3aa: CASSLVQEAREAFF
j_gene: TRBJ1-1
d_gene: -
abundance: many
v_gene: TRBV28

CDR3nt: TGTGCCAGCAGTTTAGGGACCCGAGTTCCGCAGTATTTT
CDR3aa: CASSLGTRVPQYF
j_gene: TRBJ2-3
d_gene: -
abundance: many
v_gene: TRBV28

CDR3nt: TGTGCCAGCCATGGACAGCAAGAGACCCAGTACTTC
CDR3aa: CASHGQQETQYF
j_gene: TRBJ2-5
d_gene: -
abundance: few
v_gene: TRBV12-3/TRBV12-4

CDR3nt: TGCGCCAGCAGCCCACTAGCGGGAGGCGTGAATGAGCAGTTCTTC
CDR3aa: CASSPLAGGVNEQFF
j_gene: TRBJ2-1
d_gene: TRBD2
abundance: -
v_gene: TRBV5-1

CDR3nt: TGTGCCAGCAGGATCTCAAGTTCACCCCTCCACTTT
CDR3aa: CASRISSSPLHF
j_gene: TRBJ1-6
d_gene: -
abundance: -
v_gene: TRBV2

CDR3nt: TGTGCCAGCAGGCCGGACCGCTTCAATCAGCCCCAGCATTTT
CDR3aa: CASRPDRFNQPQHF
j_gene: TRBJ1-5
d_gene: -
abundance: many
v_gene: TRBV2

CDR3nt: TGTGCCAGCAGCCGTGGGCAGACGGGGGAGACCCAGTACTTC
CDR3aa: CASSRGQTGETQYF
j_gene: TRBJ2-5
d_gene: -
abundance: many
v_gene: TRBV5-6

CDR3nt: TGTGCCACCAGTGACCCAGGACAGCACAATGAGCAGTTCTTC
CDR3aa: CATSDPGQHNEQFF
j_gene: TRBJ2-1
d_gene: -
abundance: -
v_gene: TRBV24-1

CDR3nt: TGTGCCAGCAGCCCTCCGACTAGTTTCTTTGGCACAGATACGCAGTATTTT
CDR3aa: CASSPPTSFFGTDTQYF
j_gene: TRBJ2-3
d_gene: -
abundance: few
v_gene: TRBV7-8

CDR3nt: TGTGCCAGCAGCTTAGCAGGGTTAAACTATGGCTACACCTTC
CDR3aa: CASSLAGLNYGYTF
j_gene: TRBJ1-2
d_gene: -
abundance: many
v_gene: TRBV7-2

CDR3nt: TGCGCCAGCAGCCAAGATGGGACGGGAGCGCAGTATTTT
CDR3aa: CASSQDGTGAQYF
j_gene: TRBJ2-3
d_gene: -
abundance: few
v_gene: TRBV4-3

CDR3nt: TGTGCCAGCAGTTCGACTAGCGGGGGTACCAATGAGCAGTTCTTC
CDR3aa: CASSSTSGGTNEQFF
j_gene: TRBJ2-1
d_gene: TRBD2
abundance: many
v_gene: TRBV6-5

CDR3nt: TGCGCCAGCAGCTCCGTAGGACAGAAATACACTGAAGCTTTCTTT
CDR3aa: CASSSVGQKYTEAFF
j_gene: TRBJ1-1
d_gene: -
abundance: many
v_gene: TRBV4-1

CDR3nt: TGTGCCAGCAGCCGAGATACAGGGCAGCCCCAGCATTTT
CDR3aa: CASSRDTGQPQHF
j_gene: TRBJ1-5
d_gene: -
abundance: many
v_gene: TRBV7-8

CDR3nt: TGCAGTGCAGGAGGGCCATACGAGCAGTACTTC
CDR3aa: CSAGGPYEQYF
j_gene: TRBJ2-7
d_gene: -
abundance: many
v_gene: TRBV20-1

CDR3nt: TGCGCCAGCAGCCAAACTAGCGGGAGTTACGAGCAGTACTTC
CDR3aa: CASSQTSGSYEQYF
j_gene: TRBJ2-7
d_gene: TRBD2
abundance: many
v_gene: TRBV4-3

CDR3nt: TGTGCCAGCAGCAGCTCTAGCGGGAGTCCTTTTGAGCAGTTCTTC
CDR3aa: CASSSSSGSPFEQFF
j_gene: TRBJ2-1
d_gene: TRBD2
abundance: many
v_gene: TRBV7-2

CDR3nt: TGTGCCAGCACCGATACAGGGTTTCCGATCTTC
CDR3aa: CASTDTGFPIF
j_gene: TRBJ2-1
d_gene: -
abundance: many
v_gene: TRBV3-1

CDR3nt: TGTGCCAGCAGTTTACCGGGAGGCACCGGGGAGCTGTTTTTT
CDR3aa: CASSLPGGTGELFF
j_gene: TRBJ2-2
d_gene: TRBD2
abundance: many
v_gene: TRBV27

CDR3nt: TGCAGTGCCGAGGGGGGCCTGAACACTGAAGCTTTCTTT
CDR3aa: CSAEGGLNTEAFF
j_gene: TRBJ1-1
d_gene: -
abundance: many
v_gene: TRBV20-1

CDR3nt: TGCAGTGCTAGAGACCCGGGGGGGGGCGGAAGCCGATTTACCGGGGAGCTGTTTTTT
CDR3aa: CSARDPGGGGSRFTGELFF
j_gene: TRBJ2-2
d_gene: TRBD2
abundance: -
v_gene: TRBV20-1

CDR3nt: TGTGCCAGCACCTACCCGGGTATCGACTACGAGCAGTACTTC
CDR3aa: CASTYPGIDYEQYF
j_gene: TRBJ2-7
d_gene: -
abundance: -
v_gene: TRBV7-2

CDR3nt: TGCTGTGCTAGAGGGACACGGATTACTTTAGCCAAAAACATTCAGTACTTC
CDR3aa: CCARGTRITLAKNIQYF
j_gene: TRBJ2-4
d_gene: -
abundance: -
v_gene: TRBV20-1